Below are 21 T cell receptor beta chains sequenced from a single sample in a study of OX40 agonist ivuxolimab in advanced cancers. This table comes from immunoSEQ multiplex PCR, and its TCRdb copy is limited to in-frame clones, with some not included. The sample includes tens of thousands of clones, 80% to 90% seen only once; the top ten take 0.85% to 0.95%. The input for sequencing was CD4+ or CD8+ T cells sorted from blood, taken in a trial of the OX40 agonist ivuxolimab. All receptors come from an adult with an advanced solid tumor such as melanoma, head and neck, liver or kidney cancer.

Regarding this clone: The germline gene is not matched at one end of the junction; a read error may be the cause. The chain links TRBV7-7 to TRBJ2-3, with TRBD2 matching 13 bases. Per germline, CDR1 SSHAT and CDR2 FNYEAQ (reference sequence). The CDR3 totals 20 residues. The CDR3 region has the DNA TGTGCTAGCAGCTTAGCTCCCCGAGGGGGGACTAGCGGGATTGAGGATACGCAGTATTTT. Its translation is CASSLAPRGGTSGIEDTQYF.

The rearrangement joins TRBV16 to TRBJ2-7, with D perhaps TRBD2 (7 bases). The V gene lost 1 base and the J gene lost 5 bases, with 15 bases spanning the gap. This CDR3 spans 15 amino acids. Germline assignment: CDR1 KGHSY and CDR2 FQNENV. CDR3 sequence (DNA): TGTGCCAGCAGCCAATGGGGGGGGCGAGGTAACGAGCAGTACTTC. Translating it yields CASSQWGGRGNEQYF.

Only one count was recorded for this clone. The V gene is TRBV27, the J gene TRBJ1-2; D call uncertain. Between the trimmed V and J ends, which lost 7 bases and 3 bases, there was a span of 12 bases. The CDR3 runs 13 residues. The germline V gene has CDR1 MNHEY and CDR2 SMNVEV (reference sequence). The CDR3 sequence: CASKAGSDYGYTF. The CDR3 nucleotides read TGTGCCAGCAAAGCGGGGAGTGACTATGGCTACACCTTC.

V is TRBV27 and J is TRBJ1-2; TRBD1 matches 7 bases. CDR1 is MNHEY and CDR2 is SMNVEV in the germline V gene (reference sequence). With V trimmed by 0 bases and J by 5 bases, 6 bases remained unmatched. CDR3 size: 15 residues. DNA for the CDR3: TGTGCCAGCAGTTTATCCTCCGCCAGGGGGTATGGCTACACCTTC. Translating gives CASSLSSARGYGYTF.

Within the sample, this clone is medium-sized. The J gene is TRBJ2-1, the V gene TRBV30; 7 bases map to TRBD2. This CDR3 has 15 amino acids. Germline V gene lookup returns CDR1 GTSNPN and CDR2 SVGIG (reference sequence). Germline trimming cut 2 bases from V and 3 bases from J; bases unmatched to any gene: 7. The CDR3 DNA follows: TGTGCCTGGAGTCTCTCTAGCGGACTCTACAATGAGCAGTTCTTC. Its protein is CAWSLSSGLYNEQFF.

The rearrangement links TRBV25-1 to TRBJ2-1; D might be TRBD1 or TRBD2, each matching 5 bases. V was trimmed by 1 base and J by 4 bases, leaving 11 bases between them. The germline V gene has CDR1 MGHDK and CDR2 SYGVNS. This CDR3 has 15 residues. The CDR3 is CASSEWDPTYNEQFF. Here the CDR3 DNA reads TGTGCCAGCAGTGAATGGGACCCGACTTACAATGAGCAGTTCTTC.

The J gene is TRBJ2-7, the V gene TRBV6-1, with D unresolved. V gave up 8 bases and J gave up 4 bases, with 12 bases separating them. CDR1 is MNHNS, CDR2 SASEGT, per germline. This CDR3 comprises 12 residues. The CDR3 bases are TGTGCCAGCGGACCGGCGGAATACGAGCAGTACTTC. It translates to CASGPAEYEQYF.

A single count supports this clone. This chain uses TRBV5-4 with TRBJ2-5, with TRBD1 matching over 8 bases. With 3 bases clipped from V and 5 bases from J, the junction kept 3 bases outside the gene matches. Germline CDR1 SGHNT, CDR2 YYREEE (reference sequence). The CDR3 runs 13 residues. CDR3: CASSSRTGETQYF. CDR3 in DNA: TGTGCCAGCAGCTCTAGGACAGGGGAGACCCAGTACTTC. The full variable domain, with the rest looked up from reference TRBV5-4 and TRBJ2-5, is ETGVTQSPTHLIKTRGQQVTLRCSSQSGHNTVSWYQQALGQGPQFIFQYYREEENGRGNFPPRFSGLQFPNYSSELNVNALELDDSALYLCASSSRTGETQYFGPGTRLLVL.

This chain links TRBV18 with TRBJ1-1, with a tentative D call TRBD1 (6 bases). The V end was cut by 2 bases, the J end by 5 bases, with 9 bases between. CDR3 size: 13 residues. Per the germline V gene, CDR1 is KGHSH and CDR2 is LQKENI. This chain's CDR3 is CASSPTGTTEAFF. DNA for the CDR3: TGTGCCAGCTCACCAACCGGGACAACTGAAGCTTTCTTT.

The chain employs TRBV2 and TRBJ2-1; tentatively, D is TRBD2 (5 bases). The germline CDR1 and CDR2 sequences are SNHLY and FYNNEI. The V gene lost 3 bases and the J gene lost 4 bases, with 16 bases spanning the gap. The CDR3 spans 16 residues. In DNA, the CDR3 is TGTGCCAGCAGTGACCTCCGGGAACTACCATACAATGAGCAGTTCTTC. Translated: CASSDLRELPYNEQFF.

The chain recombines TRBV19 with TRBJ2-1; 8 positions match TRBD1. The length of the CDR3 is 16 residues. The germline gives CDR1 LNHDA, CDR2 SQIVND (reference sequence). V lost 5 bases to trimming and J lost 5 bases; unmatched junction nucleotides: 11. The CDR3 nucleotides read TGTGCCAGTAGTGCGTGGTGGCGGGGACAGGACAATGAGCAGTTCTTC. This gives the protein CASSAWWRGQDNEQFF.

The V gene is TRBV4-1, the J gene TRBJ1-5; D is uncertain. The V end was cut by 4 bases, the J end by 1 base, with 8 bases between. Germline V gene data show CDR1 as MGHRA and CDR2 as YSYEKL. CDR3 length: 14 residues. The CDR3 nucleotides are TGCGCCAGCAGCCTCGATCACAGCAATCAGCCCCAGCATTTT. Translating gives CASSLDHSNQPQHF.

CDR3 in DNA: TGTGCCAGCACCCCAGGGAGTTCATACACTGAAGCTTTCTTT. Translating gives CASTPGSSYTEAFF. The chain is built from TRBV28 and TRBJ1-1; D is possibly TRBD1 (5 bases). CDR3 length: 14 amino acids. V was pared by 7 bases and J by 3 bases, with 15 bases between. Germline V gene sequence: CDR1 MDHEN, CDR2 SYDVKM. Full variable domain (remainder filled in from reference TRBV28 and TRBJ1-1): DVKVTQSSRYLVKRTGEKVFLECVQDMDHENMFWYRQDPGLGLRLIYFSYDVKMKEKGDIPEGYSVSREKKERFSLILESASTNQTSMYLCASTPGSSYTEAFFGQGTRLTVV.

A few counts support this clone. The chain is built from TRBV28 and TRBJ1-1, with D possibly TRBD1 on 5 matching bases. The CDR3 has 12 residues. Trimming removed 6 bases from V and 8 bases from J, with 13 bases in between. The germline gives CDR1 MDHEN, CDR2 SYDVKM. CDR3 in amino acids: CASSLRTLEAFF. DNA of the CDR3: TGTGCCAGCAGCCTCAGGACACTCGAAGCTTTCTTT.

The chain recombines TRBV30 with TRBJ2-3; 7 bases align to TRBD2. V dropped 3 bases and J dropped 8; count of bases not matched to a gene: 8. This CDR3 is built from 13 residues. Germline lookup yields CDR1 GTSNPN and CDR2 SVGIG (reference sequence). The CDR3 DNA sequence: TGTGCCTGGAGGACAGCCTCGGGGGGTACGCAGTATTTT. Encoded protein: CAWRTASGGTQYF.

In DNA, the CDR3 is TGCAGTGCCTCCCCCCGCGATGAGCAGTTCTTC. The encoded protein is CSASPRDEQFF. The V and J genes are TRBV20-1 and TRBJ2-1; D gene unclear. Germline V lookup: CDR1 DFQATT, CDR2 SNEGSKA (reference sequence). Deletions cut 6 bases from V and 8 bases from J, with 11 bases between. The CDR3 has 11 residues.

CDR3 loop: CASSSGTETDTQYF. The CDR3 DNA sequence: TGCGCCAGCAGCTCCGGGACAGAAACAGATACGCAGTATTTT. The J gene is TRBJ2-3, the V gene TRBV5-1, with TRBD1 matching 7 bases. The CDR3 runs 14 residues. Germline-derived CDR1 and CDR2 are SGHRS and YFSETQ. Losses at the gene ends were 3 bases for V and 3 bases for J; bases not matched to a gene: 4.

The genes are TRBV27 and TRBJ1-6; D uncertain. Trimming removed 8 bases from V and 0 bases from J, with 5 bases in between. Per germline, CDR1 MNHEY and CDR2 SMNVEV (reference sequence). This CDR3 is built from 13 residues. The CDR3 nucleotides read TGTGCCAGCGCTAGCTCCTATAATTCACCCCTCCACTTT. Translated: CASASSYNSPLHF.

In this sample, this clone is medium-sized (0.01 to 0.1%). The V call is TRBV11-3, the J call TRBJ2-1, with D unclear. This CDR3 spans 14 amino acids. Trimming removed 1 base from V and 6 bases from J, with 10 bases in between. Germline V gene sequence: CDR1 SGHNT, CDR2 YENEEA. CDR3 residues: CASSLAGVANEQFF. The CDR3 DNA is TGTGCCAGCAGCTTAGCTGGGGTAGCCAATGAGCAGTTCTTC.

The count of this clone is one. CDR3 DNA: TGTGCCAGCAGCGTCAGCTCCTCTGGGGCCAACGTCCTGACTTTC. This codes for CASSVSSSGANVLTF. The rearrangement links TRBV9 to TRBJ2-6; D gene ambiguous. CDR3 length equals 15 residues. Between the trimmed V and J ends, which lost 2 bases and 0 bases, there was a span of 6 bases. CDR1 and CDR2 from the germline V gene are SGDLS and YYNGEE. Variable domain in full (rest from reference TRBV9 and TRBJ2-6): DSGVTQTPKHLITATGQRVTLRCSPRSGDLSVYWYQQSLDQGLQFLIQYYNGEERAKGNILERFSAQQFPDLHSELNLSSLELGDSALYFCASSVSSSGANVLTFGAGSRLTVL.

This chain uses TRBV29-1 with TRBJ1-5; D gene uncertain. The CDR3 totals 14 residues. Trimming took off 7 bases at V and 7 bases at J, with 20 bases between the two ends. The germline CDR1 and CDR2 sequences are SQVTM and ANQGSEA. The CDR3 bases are TGCAGCGCGGTTAACACCCCAATCGGGCAGCCCCAGCATTTT. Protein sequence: CSAVNTPIGQPQHF. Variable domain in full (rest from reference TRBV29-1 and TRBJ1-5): SAVISQKPSRDICQRGTSLTIQCQVDSQVTMMFWYRQQPGQSLTLIATANQGSEATYESGFVIDKFPISRPNLTFSTLTVSNMSPEDSSIYLCSAVNTPIGQPQHFGDGTRLSIL.